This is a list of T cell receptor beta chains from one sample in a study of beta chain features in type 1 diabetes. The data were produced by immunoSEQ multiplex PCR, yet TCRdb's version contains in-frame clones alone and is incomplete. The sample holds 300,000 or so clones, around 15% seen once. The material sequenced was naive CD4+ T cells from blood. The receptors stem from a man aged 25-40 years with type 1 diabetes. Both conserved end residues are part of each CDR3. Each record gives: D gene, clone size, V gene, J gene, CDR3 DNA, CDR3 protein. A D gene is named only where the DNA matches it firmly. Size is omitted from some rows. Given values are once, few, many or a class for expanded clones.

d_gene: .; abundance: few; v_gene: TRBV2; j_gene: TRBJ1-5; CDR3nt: TGTGCCAGCAGTGAGATGGGCCAGGGCGATCAGCCCCAGCATTTT; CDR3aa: CASSEMGQGDQPQHF
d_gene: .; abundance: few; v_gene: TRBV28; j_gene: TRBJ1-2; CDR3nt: TGTGCCAGCAGCCAGATTTTTGCGGGACGGAACTATGGCTACACCTTC; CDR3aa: CASSQIFAGRNYGYTF
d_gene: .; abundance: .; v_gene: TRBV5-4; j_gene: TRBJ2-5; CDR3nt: TGTGCCAGCAGCCCGCTGGGGAGCGGCCAAGAGACCCAGTACTTC; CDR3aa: CASSPLGSGQETQYF
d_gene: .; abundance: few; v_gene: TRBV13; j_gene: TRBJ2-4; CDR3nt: TGTGCCAGCAGCACTCTAGTAAGCATTCAGTACTTC; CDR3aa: CASSTLVSIQYF
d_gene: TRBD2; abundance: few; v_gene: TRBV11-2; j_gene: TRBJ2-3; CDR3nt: TGTGCCAGCAGCTCAAGACTAGCGGGAGGCACAGATACGCAGTATTTT; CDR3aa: CASSSRLAGGTDTQYF
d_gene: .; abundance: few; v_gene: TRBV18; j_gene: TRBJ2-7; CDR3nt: TGTGCCAGCTCGGCCGGGACATCCGCCTACGAGCAGTACTTC; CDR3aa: CASSAGTSAYEQYF
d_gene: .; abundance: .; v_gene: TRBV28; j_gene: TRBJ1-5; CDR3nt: TGTGCCAGCATGACAAACAGTGGGAATCAGCCCCAGCATTTT; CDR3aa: CASMTNSGNQPQHF
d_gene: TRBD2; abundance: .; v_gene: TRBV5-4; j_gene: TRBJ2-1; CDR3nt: TGTGCCAGCAGCCCCCCCGGTGGAGCGGGAGATGGTGAGCAGTTCTTC; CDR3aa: CASSPPGGAGDGEQFF
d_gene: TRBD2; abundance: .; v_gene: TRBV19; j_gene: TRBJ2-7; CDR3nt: TGTGCCAGTAGTCCCCGGTCAGCGGGAGCCTACGAGCAGTACTTC; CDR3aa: CASSPRSAGAYEQYF
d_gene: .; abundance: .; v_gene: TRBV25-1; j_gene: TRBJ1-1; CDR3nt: TGTGCCAGCAGTGAATACGGGAACACTGAAGCTTTCTTT; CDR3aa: CASSEYGNTEAFF
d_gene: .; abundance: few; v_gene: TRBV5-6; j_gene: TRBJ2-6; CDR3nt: TGTGCCAGCAGCTTCCCGACAGGTGGGGACTCTGGGGCCAACGTCCTGACTTTC; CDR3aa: CASSFPTGGDSGANVLTF
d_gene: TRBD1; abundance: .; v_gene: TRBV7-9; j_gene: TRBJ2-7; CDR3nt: TGTGCCAGCAGCTTAATACAGGGGACCCACGAGCAGTACTTC; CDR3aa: CASSLIQGTHEQYF
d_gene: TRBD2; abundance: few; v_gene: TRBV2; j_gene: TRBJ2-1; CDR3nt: TGTGCCAGCAGCTCCGAGGGACTAGCGGGAGTTGAGCAGTTCTTC; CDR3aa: CASSSEGLAGVEQFF
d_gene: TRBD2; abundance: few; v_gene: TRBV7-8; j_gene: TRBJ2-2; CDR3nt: TGTGCCAGCAGCAAAACTAGCGGGGGGAACACCGGGGAGCTGTTTTTT; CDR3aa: CASSKTSGGNTGELFF
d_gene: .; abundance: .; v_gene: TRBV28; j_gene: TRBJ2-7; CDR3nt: TGTGCCAGCAGCGGGACCTACGAGCAGTACTTC; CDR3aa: CASSGTYEQYF
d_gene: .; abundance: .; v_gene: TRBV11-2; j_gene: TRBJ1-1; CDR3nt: TGTGCCAGCAGCTTGAGGGTGAACACTGAAGCTTTCTTT; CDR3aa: CASSLRVNTEAFF
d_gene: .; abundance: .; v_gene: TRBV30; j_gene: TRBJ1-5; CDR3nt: TGTGCCTGGAGTGTGAGAAGGGGACAGCCCCAGCATTTT; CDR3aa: CAWSVRRGQPQHF